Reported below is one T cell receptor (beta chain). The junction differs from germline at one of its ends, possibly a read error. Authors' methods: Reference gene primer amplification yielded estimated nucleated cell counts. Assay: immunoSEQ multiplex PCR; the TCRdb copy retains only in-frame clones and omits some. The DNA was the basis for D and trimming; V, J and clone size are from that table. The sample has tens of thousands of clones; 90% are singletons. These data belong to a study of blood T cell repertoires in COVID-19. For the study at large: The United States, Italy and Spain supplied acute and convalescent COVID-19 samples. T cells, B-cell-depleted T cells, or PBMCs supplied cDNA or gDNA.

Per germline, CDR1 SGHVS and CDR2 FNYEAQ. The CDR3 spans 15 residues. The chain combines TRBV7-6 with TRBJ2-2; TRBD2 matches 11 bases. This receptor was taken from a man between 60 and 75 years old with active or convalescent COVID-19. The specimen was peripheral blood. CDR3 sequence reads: CASSLAGGRTGELFF. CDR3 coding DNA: TGTGCCAGCAGTTTAGCGGGGGGGAGAACCGGGGAGCTGTTTTTT.